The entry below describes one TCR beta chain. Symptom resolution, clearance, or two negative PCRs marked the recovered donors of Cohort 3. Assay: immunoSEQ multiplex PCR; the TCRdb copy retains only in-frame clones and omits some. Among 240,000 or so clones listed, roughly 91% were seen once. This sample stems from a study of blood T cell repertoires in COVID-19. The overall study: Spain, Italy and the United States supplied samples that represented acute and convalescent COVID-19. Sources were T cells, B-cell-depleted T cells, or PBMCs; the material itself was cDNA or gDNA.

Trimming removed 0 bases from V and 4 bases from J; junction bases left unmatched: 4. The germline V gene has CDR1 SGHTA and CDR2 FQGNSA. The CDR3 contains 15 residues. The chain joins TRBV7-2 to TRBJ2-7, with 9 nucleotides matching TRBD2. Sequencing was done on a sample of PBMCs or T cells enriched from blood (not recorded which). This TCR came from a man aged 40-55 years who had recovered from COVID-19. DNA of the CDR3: TGTGCCAGCAGCTTAGCGGGACTAGCTATGTACGAGCAGTACTTC. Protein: CASSLAGLAMYEQYF.